The 16 T cell receptor beta chains presented below share a single source sample, sequenced in a study of identical twins. One entry per CDR3 protein results from TCRdb running MiXCR on the 5' RACE reads. The data contain 430,000 or so distinct CDR3 sequences, approximately 25% of them seen just once; the ten biggest clones take up about 2.7%. These data were also filed under a second study, of T cells expressing NK-cell markers.

Sequenced: CD4+ T cells sorted from blood. These receptors all stem from a woman under 30 in good health.

The chain joins TRBV6-1 to TRBJ2-3, with D possibly being TRBD1 (6 bases). Germline V gene sequence: CDR1 MNHNS, CDR2 SASEGT. The CDR3 is made up of 14 amino acids. Trimming took off 7 bases at V and 1 base at J, with 12 bases between the two ends. CDR3 sequence reads: CASTRGLRTDTQYF. For the CDR3, the DNA is TGTGCCAGCACCAGGGGCCTCCGCACAGATACGCAGTATTTT.

This clonotype was counted only a few times. The gene calls are TRBV20-1 and TRBJ2-7; 7 bases fit TRBD2. CDR3 size: 12 residues. In germline, CDR1 is DFQATT, CDR2 SNEGSKA (reference sequence). After removal of 6 bases from V and 3 bases from J, the junction contained 5 bases not matched to a gene. The CDR3 protein is CSARGGIYEQYF. CDR3 coding DNA: TGCAGTGCGAGGGGAGGGATCTACGAGCAGTACTTC.

This clonotype was seen more than once but under ten times. The chain recombines TRBV6-1 with TRBJ2-3, with TRBD2 identical over 8 bases. This CDR3 contains 18 residues. Trimming cost V 5 bases and J 2 bases; bases outside gene matches: 15. CDR1 is MNHNS and CDR2 is SASEGT in the germline V gene. The CDR3 reads CASSPGRAVAGTTDTQYF. The CDR3 nucleotides read TGTGCCAGCAGTCCCGGCAGGGCAGTAGCGGGGACCACAGATACGCAGTATTTT.

In its sample, this clonotype was seen a few times. CDR3 region: CSARTSGGEVQETQYF. For the CDR3, the DNA is TGCAGTGCTCGGACTAGCGGGGGGGAGGTGCAAGAGACCCAGTACTTC. This chain links TRBV20-1 with TRBJ2-5; 15 bases are shared with TRBD2. CDR3 length: 16 residues. Per the germline V gene, CDR1 is DFQATT and CDR2 is SNEGSKA (reference sequence). Germline trimming cut 5 bases from V and 2 bases from J; bases unmatched to any gene: 6.

This clonotype has at least ten counts. The V gene is TRBV12-3 or TRBV12-4, the J gene TRBJ1-2, with a tentative D call TRBD1 (6 bases). Trimming removed 3 bases from V and 8 bases from J, with 13 bases in between. The CDR3 is made up of 13 amino acids. The CDR3 coding sequence is TGTGCCAGCAGTTTCACGGGGGCGCGGGGCTACACCTTC. Translating gives CASSFTGARGYTF.

The table lists this clonotype with a few counts. This sequence joins TRBV12-3 or TRBV12-4 and TRBJ2-1; 9 positions match TRBD2. This CDR3 region has 17 residues. Trimming cost V 3 bases and J 4 bases; bases outside gene matches: 10. The CDR3 is CASSFGGRASSYNEQFF. CDR3 coding DNA: TGTGCCAGCAGTTTCGGCGGGAGGGCCTCATCATACAATGAGCAGTTCTTC.

V usage is TRBV10-3 and J usage is TRBJ1-3, with D perhaps TRBD1 (6 bases). The CDR3 totals 16 residues. V was shortened by 4 bases and J by 0 bases, with 13 bases between the two germline ends. Germline assignment: CDR1 ENHRY and CDR2 SYGVKD. The CDR3 DNA sequence: TGTGCCATCAGTGGGGCGACAGGAAACTCTGGAAACACCATATATTTT. Protein product: CAISGATGNSGNTIYF.

The V and J genes are TRBV6-5 and TRBJ2-3, with a weak D call TRBD2 (6 bases). This CDR3 is 14 amino acids long. Germline V gene sequence: CDR1 MNHEY, CDR2 SVGAGI. V lost 0 bases to trimming and J lost 6 bases, with 10 bases between them. The CDR3 DNA follows: TGTGCCAGCAGTTACTCGGTTGGGAGGGATACGCAGTATTTT. Residues: CASSYSVGRDTQYF.

This clonotype was seen repeatedly, ten times or more. The rearrangement joins TRBV3-1 to TRBJ2-5; D might be TRBD1 (6 bases). V gave up 1 base and J gave up 1 base, with 7 bases separating them. The CDR3 has 14 amino acids. Per the germline V gene, CDR1 is LGHDT and CDR2 is YNNKEL (reference sequence). CDR3 DNA: TGTGCCAGCAGCCAAGCACAGGGCCAAGAGACCCAGTACTTC. Translated: CASSQAQGQETQYF.

The chain joins TRBV2 to TRBJ1-2; D might be TRBD1 (6 bases). The CDR3 spans 12 residues. V lost 6 bases and J lost 8, with 13 bases in between. Germline lookup yields CDR1 SNHLY and CDR2 FYNNEI. The CDR3: CASREGGTGYTF. The CDR3 DNA reads TGTGCCAGCAGAGAGGGGGGCACAGGCTACACCTTC.

The chain combines TRBV9 with TRBJ1-2, with D possibly being TRBD1 (5 bases). The germline gives CDR1 SGDLS, CDR2 YYNGEE. Trimming cost V 0 bases and J 8 bases, with 11 bases left between them. This CDR3 comprises 13 residues. CDR3: CASSVEPREGYTF. CDR3 nucleotide sequence: TGTGCCAGCAGCGTAGAGCCCAGGGAGGGCTACACCTTC.

The chain is built from TRBV6-2 or TRBV6-3 and TRBJ2-1; 8 bases are shared with TRBD2. V was pared by 5 bases and J by 8 bases, with 8 bases of the junction left unmatched. The CDR3 loop spans 14 amino acids. CDR1 is MNHEY and CDR2 is SVGEGT in the germline V gene. The CDR3 nucleotides are TGTGCCAGCAGTCAGCGGGGGAGCGCTGATGAGCAGTTCTTC. This gives the protein CASSQRGSADEQFF.

This clonotype turned up a few times. The V gene is TRBV12-3 or TRBV12-4, the J gene TRBJ1-3; D call uncertain. The CDR3 has 12 amino acids. V was cut by 3 bases and J by 2 bases, with 2 bases left in between. In nucleotides, the CDR3 is TGTGCCAGCAGTTTTGCTGGAAACACCATATATTTT. As protein: CASSFAGNTIYF.

This clonotype was detected a few times. The rearrangement links TRBV5-1 to TRBJ2-7; D may be TRBD1 (6 bases). V lost 0 bases and J 6 bases, leaving 16 bases between the germline ends. The CDR3 is 15 residues long. CDR1 SGHRS and CDR2 YFSETQ come from the germline V gene. CDR3: CASSLALRDTGEQYF. The CDR3 nucleotides read TGCGCCAGCAGCTTGGCCCTACGGGACACCGGCGAGCAGTACTTC.

This clonotype was observed a few times. V usage is TRBV29-1 and J usage is TRBJ1-2; the D is unclear. From germline, CDR1 is SQVTM and CDR2 ANQGSEA. V lost 7 bases, J lost 6 bases, and 15 bases lay in between. The CDR3 extends over 12 amino acids. CDR3 loop: CSGGGIEDGYTF. Here the CDR3 DNA reads TGCAGCGGAGGAGGGATCGAGGATGGCTACACCTTC.

The CDR3 spells CSVNDRASNQPQHF. Here the CDR3 DNA reads TGCAGTGTAAATGACAGGGCCAGCAATCAGCCCCAGCATTTT. This sequence joins TRBV20-1 and TRBJ1-5; 7 positions match TRBD1. Per the germline V gene, CDR1 is DFQATT and CDR2 is SNEGSKA (reference sequence). With V trimmed by 7 bases and J by 1 base, 7 bases remained unmatched. The CDR3 contains 14 residues.